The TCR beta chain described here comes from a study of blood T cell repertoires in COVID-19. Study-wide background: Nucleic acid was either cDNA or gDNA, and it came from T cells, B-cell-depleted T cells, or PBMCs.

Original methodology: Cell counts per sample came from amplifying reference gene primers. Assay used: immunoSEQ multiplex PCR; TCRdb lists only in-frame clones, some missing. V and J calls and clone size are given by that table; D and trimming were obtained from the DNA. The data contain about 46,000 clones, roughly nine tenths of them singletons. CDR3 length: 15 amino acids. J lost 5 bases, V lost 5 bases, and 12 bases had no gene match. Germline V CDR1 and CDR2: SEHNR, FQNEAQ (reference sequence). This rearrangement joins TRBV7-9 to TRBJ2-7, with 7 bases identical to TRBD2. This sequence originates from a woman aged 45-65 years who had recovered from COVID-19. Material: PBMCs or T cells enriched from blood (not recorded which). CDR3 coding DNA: TGTGCCAGCAGCCGGCTCGGCACGGGGGGTGACGAGCAGTACTTC. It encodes CASSRLGTGGDEQYF. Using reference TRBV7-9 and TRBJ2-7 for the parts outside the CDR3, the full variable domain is DTGVSQNPRHKITKRGQNVTFRCDPISEHNRLYWYRQTLGQGPEFLTYFQNEAQLEKSRLLSDRFSAERPKGSFSTLEIQRTEQGDSAMYLCASSRLGTGGDEQYFGPGTRLTVT.